This record covers a single T cell receptor beta chain. Its target is not known. The sample belongs to a study of T cell responses to AZD1222 COVID-19 vaccine. Study-level information: Investigators merged groups given second doses at roughly 4 or roughly 12 weeks. General observations from the study: Sampling that yielded the repertoires occurred only after the peak T cell response. Close to half of all spike-specific TCRs reportedly target regions of the variants that are unmutated. In a largely white British group with more females than males, clonal diversity was possibly underestimated.

The germline V gene encodes CDR1 KGHSH and CDR2 LQKENI. The CDR3 is made up of 14 amino acids. V was clipped by 3 bases and J by 3 bases; unmatched bases: 2. Sequencing was performed with immunoSEQ multiplex PCR; in TCRdb, only in-frame clones are kept and a portion is missing. In the table there are some 84,000 clones, 80% to 90% of which are singletons. Sequences were derived from peripheral blood, sampled on day 0 of AZD1222 vaccination. The gene calls are TRBV18 and TRBJ2-7; 10 bases align to TRBD1. This clonotype was obtained from an adult in good health. The CDR3 reads CASSPGQGNYEQYF. In DNA form, the CDR3 reads TGTGCCAGCTCACCGGGACAGGGGAACTACGAGCAGTACTTC.